This T cell receptor (beta chain) derives from a study of OX40 agonist ivuxolimab in advanced cancers. This clone is a singleton in its sample. The trim removed 6 bases at V and 5 bases at J, leaving 7 bases unmatched. The CDR3 length is 14 residues. Germline values: CDR1 LNHDA, CDR2 SQIVND (reference sequence). Assay used: immunoSEQ multiplex PCR; TCRdb lists only in-frame clones, some missing. The sample contains roughly 73,000 clones, roughly 80% of which appear only once. V is TRBV19 and J is TRBJ2-5; TRBD1 agrees at 9 bases. The input for sequencing was CD4+ or CD8+ T cells sorted from blood, taken in a trial of the OX40 agonist ivuxolimab. The TCR was taken from an adult with an advanced solid tumor such as melanoma, head and neck, liver or kidney cancer. The CDR3 is CASRPQGAGETQYF. The CDR3 coding sequence is TGTGCCAGTAGGCCACAGGGGGCGGGGGAGACCCAGTACTTC.